The present entry profiles one T cell receptor (beta chain) with its context. Antigen unknown. Trimming cost V 4 bases and J 1 base, with 11 bases left between them. The CDR3 totals 15 residues. Germline assignment: CDR1 SGHAT and CDR2 FQNNGV. Deep was the level used in running the assay. The repertoire was sequenced with immunoSEQ multiplex PCR; TCRdb's copy has only in-frame clones and lacks some. The sample includes nearly 1 million clones, around three quarters of them seen just once. The sample is drawn from a study of shared clonotypes between healthy human individuals. The study, taken as a whole, reports: The study found lower generation probabilities in non-shared clonotypes than in those shared by all four donors.

The chain recombines TRBV11-2 with TRBJ2-1; possible D gene TRBD2, 6 bases. This clonotype was sampled from a man aged 18 to 29 in good health. Sequencing was performed on memory CD4+ T cells sorted from blood. Indicated subset: CD45RA-negative fraction. CDR3 region: CASSYPGTSYNEQFF. The CDR3 DNA reads TGTGCCAGCAGCTACCCCGGGACTTCCTACAATGAGCAGTTCTTC.